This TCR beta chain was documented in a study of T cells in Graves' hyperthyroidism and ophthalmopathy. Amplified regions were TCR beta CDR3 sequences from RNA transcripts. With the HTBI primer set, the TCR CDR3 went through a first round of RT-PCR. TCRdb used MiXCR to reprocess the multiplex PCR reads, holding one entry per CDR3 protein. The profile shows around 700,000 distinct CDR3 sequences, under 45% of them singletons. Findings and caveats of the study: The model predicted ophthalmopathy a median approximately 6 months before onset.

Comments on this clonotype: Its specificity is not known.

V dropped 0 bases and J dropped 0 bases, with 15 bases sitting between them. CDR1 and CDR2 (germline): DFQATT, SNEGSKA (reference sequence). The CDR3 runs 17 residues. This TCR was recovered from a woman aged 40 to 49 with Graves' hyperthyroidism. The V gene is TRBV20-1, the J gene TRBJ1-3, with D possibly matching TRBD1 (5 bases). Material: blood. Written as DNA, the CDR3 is TGCAGTGCTAGAGATTCGTCGTCAGGGAACTCTGGAAACACCATATATTTT. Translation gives CSARDSSSGNSGNTIYF.